This entry lists 14 T cell receptor beta chains sequenced from one sample in a study of T-cell memory formation after mild COVID-19. TCRdb reprocessed the 5' RACE reads with MiXCR, giving one entry per CDR3 protein. This table has a few hundred thousand distinct CDR3 sequences, approximately 14% appearing once. Specimen: PBMCs or a T cell subset sorted from them (not recorded which). The origin of the receptors is a young man who had mild COVID-19 (a few samples of this study predate the infection). Cell type and time point are not known.

A single count supports this clonotype. This sequence joins TRBV7-2 and TRBJ1-2; 9 nucleotides align to TRBD1. Germline trimming cut 5 bases from V and 8 bases from J; bases unmatched to any gene: 6. CDR3 length: 13 amino acids. From germline, CDR1 is SGHTA and CDR2 FQGNSA. The CDR3 region has the DNA TGTGCCAGCAGCGCCACAGGGGGCGGGGGCTACACCTTC. Encoded protein: CASSATGGGGYTF. Together with reference TRBV7-2 and TRBJ1-2, the CDR3 gives the full variable domain: GAGVSQSPSNKVTEKGKDVELRCDPISGHTALYWYRQSLGQGLEFLIYFQGNSAPDKSGLPSDRFSAERTGGSVSTLTIQRTQQEDSAVYLCASSATGGGGYTFGSGTRLTVV.

This chain uses TRBV12-3 or TRBV12-4 with TRBJ2-7, with D tentatively TRBD2 (6 bases). Deletions cut 1 base from V and 1 base from J, with 11 bases between. The CDR3 spans 15 residues. The CDR3 is CASSLGGVLSYEQYF. The CDR3 nucleotides are TGTGCCAGCAGTTTAGGGGGGGTACTTTCCTACGAGCAGTACTTC.

The chain is built from TRBV6-1 and TRBJ2-7; 10 bases fit TRBD1. The CDR3 loop spans 13 amino acids. J lost 9 bases, V lost 6 bases, and 8 bases had no gene match. Germline CDR1 MNHNS, CDR2 SASEGT. The CDR3 sequence is CASRPGQGYLQYV. CDR3 sequence (DNA): TGTGCCAGCAGGCCGGGACAGGGGTATTTGCAGTACGTC.

This clonotype was counted between two and nine times. J is TRBJ2-3 and V is TRBV14; weak D call: TRBD1 (6 bases). CDR3 length: 14 amino acids. Deletions cut 0 bases from V and 4 bases from J, with 8 bases between. Germline V lookup: CDR1 SGHDN, CDR2 FVKESK. In DNA form, the CDR3 reads TGTGCCAGCAGCCAAGATGCAGGGGCAGATACGCAGTATTTT. Its protein is CASSQDAGADTQYF.

CDR3 bases: TGCGCCAGCAGCTGGGAACAGGGGGCGAACACTGAAGCTTTCTTT. Residues: CASSWEQGANTEAFF. This chain joins TRBV5-1 and TRBJ1-1, with 9 positions matching TRBD1. The CDR3 consists of 15 residues. J gave up 1 base and V 3 bases, and 4 bases lay outside the gene matches. In germline, CDR1 is SGHRS, CDR2 YFSETQ.

This clonotype was found a few times. The genes are TRBV4-1 and TRBJ2-7; D is perhaps TRBD1 (7 bases). Trimming pared 0 bases from V and 4 bases from J, leaving 16 bases between. The CDR3 is 16 residues long. Germline V gives CDR1 MGHRA, CDR2 YSYEKL. CDR3 nucleotide sequence: TGCGCCAGCAGCCAAGATCCCGCGGGACAGCTTTACGAGCAGTACTTC. This translates into CASSQDPAGQLYEQYF.

The table lists this clonotype with many counts. V is TRBV10-1 and J is TRBJ2-1, with 7 bases identical to TRBD2. The CDR3 consists of 18 residues. Looked up from germline, CDR1 is WNHNN and CDR2 is SYGVQD (reference sequence). V lost 3 bases to trimming and J lost 0 bases; unmatched junction nucleotides: 11. The CDR3 region has the DNA TGCGCCAGCAGTGATGCGGGGGACCGACCTGGCTCCTACAATGAGCAGTTCTTC. The encoded protein is CASSDAGDRPGSYNEQFF.

This clonotype has more than one count but fewer than ten. The chain combines TRBV7-9 with TRBJ1-1, with a tentative D call TRBD1 (5 bases). This CDR3 spans 14 amino acids. Trimming removed 1 base at V and 1 base at J, with 7 bases between. Germline CDR1 and CDR2: SEHNR and FQNEAQ (reference sequence). The CDR3 region is CASSLEGQNTEAFF. The DNA for the CDR3 is TGTGCCAGCAGCTTAGAAGGACAGAACACTGAAGCTTTCTTT.

V usage is TRBV2 and J usage is TRBJ1-1; no firm D call. Trimming shortened V by 10 bases and J by 1 base, and 13 bases separated the two germline ends. The CDR3 runs 13 residues. The germline V gene has CDR1 SNHLY and CDR2 FYNNEI. The CDR3 DNA reads as TGTGCCACCTCACTGCGTCGGAACACTGAAGCTTTCTTT. Translating gives CATSLRRNTEAFF.

The rearrangement joins TRBV4-3 to TRBJ1-2; unclear D gene. V was trimmed by 0 bases and J by 8 bases, leaving 10 bases between them. The CDR3 totals 13 residues. CDR1 LGHNA and CDR2 YSLEER come from the germline V gene. The CDR3 nucleotides read TGCGCCAGCAGCCAAGATTGGGCTTTAGGCTACACCTTC. This translates into CASSQDWALGYTF.

The table lists this clonotype with a few counts. The chain recombines TRBV12-3 or TRBV12-4 with TRBJ1-5; 7 bases are a match to TRBD1. This CDR3 is 14 amino acids long. Germline trimming cut 8 bases from V and 2 bases from J; bases unmatched to any gene: 6. The CDR3: CASGADRGNQPQHF. The CDR3 DNA reads TGTGCCAGCGGAGCCGACAGGGGCAATCAGCCCCAGCATTTT.

This clonotype was detected ten times or more. The J gene is TRBJ2-6, the V gene TRBV4-3; D unresolved. The CDR3 extends over 14 amino acids. CDR1 and CDR2 from the germline V gene are LGHNA and YSLEER. V lost 1 base and J 3 bases, leaving 4 bases between the germline ends. The CDR3 loop is CASSQGDGANVLTF. The CDR3 DNA reads TGCGCCAGCAGCCAAGGGGATGGGGCCAACGTCCTGACTTTC.

This sequence joins TRBV5-1 and TRBJ2-7; D gene ambiguous. The V end lost 4 bases, the J end lost 2 bases, and 10 bases lay between the germline ends. The CDR3 length is 13 residues. Germline V lookup: CDR1 SGHRS, CDR2 YFSETQ. Here the CDR3 DNA reads TGCGCCAGCAGCCCAGAGACCCCCTACGAGCAGTACTTC. Translation: CASSPETPYEQYF.

This clonotype has just a few counts. The CDR3 DNA sequence: TGTGCCAGCTCACCACCGGTCCGGGTTTATGGCTACACCTTC. This codes for CASSPPVRVYGYTF. The chain is built from TRBV18 and TRBJ1-2; D is ambiguous. CDR3 length: 14 residues. Trimming cost V 0 bases and J 5 bases, with 10 bases left between them. Germline values: CDR1 KGHSH, CDR2 LQKENI.